The present T cell receptor beta chain was sequenced within a study of cytomegalovirus exposure and HLA in healthy donors. Study details: The approximately 120 million unique TCR beta sequences, from roughly 170 million T cells, were found by an earlier analysis. Points from the study as a whole: No immune exposure information besides CMV serostatus was available. Certain sequence variants were highly shared and formed a cluster, and this cluster was likely a sequencing artifact. Most of the TCR beta V segments (in an earlier analysis) were productive either about 87% or about 30% of the time.

Details on this clone: Its specificity is not known.

The PCR ran on 60 Vbeta and 13 Jbeta primers. Method: immunoSEQ multiplex PCR; TCRdb's copy keeps in-frame clones and lacks some. The table has tens of thousands of clones, 86% seen once. Germline V lookup: CDR1 LNHDA, CDR2 SQIVND (reference sequence). CDR3 size: 15 residues. Trimming removed 1 base from V and 5 bases from J, with 11 bases in between. The TCR sequence derives from a man aged 25-45 years in good health and CMV-seropositive. This sequence joins TRBV19 and TRBJ1-4; D uncertain. The specimen sequenced was PBMCs. The DNA of the CDR3 is TGTGCCAGTAGTATAGGAGGCAGACGGAATGAAAAACTGTTTTTT. Protein product: CASSIGGRRNEKLFF.